This is a list of T cell receptor beta chains from one sample in a study of shared clonotypes between healthy human individuals. The protocol was immunoSEQ multiplex PCR, while the TCRdb copy is restricted to in-frame clones and leaves out a portion. The sample carries roughly 450,000 clones, about four fifths recorded once. Material for sequencing was PBMCs. These receptors all stem from a woman aged 40 to 50 in good health. Some clones in this sample may be carry-over from other donors' samples. Each CDR3 is given with its conserved first and last residue. The D gene is left open where the match is weak. Clone size, where shown, is once, few, many, or a class for clones that have expanded.

len	v_gene	d_gene	abundance	j_gene	CDR3nt	CDR3aa
13	TRBV2	-	-	TRBJ1-1	TGTGCCAGCAGTGGACAGGAGAACACTGAAGCTTTCTTT	CASSGQENTEAFF
15	TRBV4-2	TRBD1	few	TRBJ1-2	TGTGCCAGCAGCCAAGATCGGGGGACAGGGAGCGGCTACACCTTC	CASSQDRGTGSGYTF
15	TRBV5-4	-	-	TRBJ1-2	TGTGCCAGCAGCTTGGATGGGGGGGGTAACTATGGCTACACCTTC	CASSLDGGGNYGYTF
17	TRBV7-2	TRBD2	-	TRBJ2-1	TGTGCCAGCAGCTTAGTGTTAGTGGCTAGCGGCTACAATGAGCAGTTCTTC	CASSLVLVASGYNEQFF
16	TRBV28	TRBD2	-	TRBJ2-7	TGTGCCAGCAGCCCTGGGACTAGCGGGAGCTCCTACGAGCAGTACTTC	CASSPGTSGSSYEQYF
13	TRBV18	-	few	TRBJ2-1	TGTGCCAGCTCACCATACGGGGGGCATGAGCAGTTCTTC	CASSPYGGHEQFF
17	TRBV2	TRBD2	-	TRBJ2-1	TGTGCCAGCAGTCCCCCCCTGACTAGCTGGCCCTACAATGAGCAGTTCTTC	CASSPPLTSWPYNEQFF
14	TRBV19	-	once	TRBJ1-2	TGTGCCAGTAGTCCCAATCCCGACAGTAGCGGCTACACCTTC	CASSPNPDSSGYTF
16	TRBV6-1	TRBD2	once	TRBJ2-1	TGTGCCAGCAGTGAACTTTGGCTAGCGGGACACAATGAGCAGTTCTTC	CASSELWLAGHNEQFF
18	TRBV9	-	-	TRBJ1-3	TGTGCCAGCAGCGTAGGGGGGGAGTACAGGGTTCGTGGAAACACCATATATTTT	CASSVGGEYRVRGNTIYF
14	TRBV6-1	TRBD1	-	TRBJ1-1	TGTGCCAGCAGTGTAATACAGGGGCCCACTGAAGCTTTCTTT	CASSVIQGPTEAFF
13	TRBV7-2	-	-	TRBJ2-2	TGTGCCAGCAGCTTAGGCTATTTCGGGGAGCTGTTTTTT	CASSLGYFGELFF
14	TRBV19	-	-	TRBJ2-7	TGTGCCAGTAGTAACTCCCATGGGGGACACGAGCAGTACTTC	CASSNSHGGHEQYF
13	TRBV11-2	-	once	TRBJ2-1	TGTGCCAGCAGCTTAGAATGGGTCAATGAGCAGTTCTTC	CASSLEWVNEQFF
18	TRBV27	TRBD2	once	TRBJ2-3	TGTGCCAGCAGTCCGGGGACTAGCGGGAGTTCTAGCACAGATACGCAGTATTTT	CASSPGTSGSSSTDTQYF